This entry lists 4 T cell receptor beta chains sequenced from one sample in a study of T cell repertoires in cytomegalovirus infection. TCRdb reprocessed the reads with MiXCR, giving one entry per CDR3 protein. The sample holds around 200,000 distinct CDR3 sequences, 30% to 45% seen once. Antigen specificity for these receptors is unknown. The sample in question was CD8+ T cells from cultured PBMCs, obtained from culture after CMV antigen stimulation. The receptors were sampled from a human donor in good health (CMV status not recorded). Some clones in this sample may be carry-over from other donors' samples.

This clonotype occurred a few times. The CDR3 DNA reads as TGTGCCAGCAGTGCACGGATTGGAAACACCATATATTTT. Encoded protein: CASSARIGNTIYF. V gene TRBV2 combines with J gene TRBJ1-3; no firm D call. This CDR3 has 13 amino acids. Trimming cost V 4 bases and J 3 bases, with 7 bases left between them. From germline, CDR1 is SNHLY and CDR2 FYNNEI. Looking up the rest from reference TRBV2 and TRBJ1-3 gives the full variable domain: EPEVTQTPSHQVTQMGQEVILRCVPISNHLYFYWYRQILGQKVEFLVSFYNNEISEKSEIFDDQFSVERPDGSNFTLKIRSTKLEDSAMYFCASSARIGNTIYFGEGSWLTVV.

The chain couples TRBV27 to TRBJ2-7; D gene uncertain. The ends were cut back, 0 bases at V and 3 bases at J, with 12 bases in the middle. The CDR3 runs 15 residues. Germline V gene data show CDR1 as MNHEY and CDR2 as SMNVEV (reference sequence). The CDR3, as DNA: TGTGCCAGCAGTTTATCCAGAGGACGGCTCTACGAGCAGTACTTC. It codes for CASSLSRGRLYEQYF.

This clonotype was picked up one time. The rearrangement joins TRBV28 to TRBJ2-2; TRBD2 agrees at 8 bases. Looked up from germline, CDR1 is MDHEN and CDR2 is SYDVKM. V trimming: 6 bases; J trimming: 5 bases; junction bases outside the gene matches: 14. This CDR3 has 17 amino acids. CDR3 region: CASSLQMVAGQTGELFF. DNA for the CDR3: TGTGCCAGCAGCCTACAAATGGTAGCGGGACAAACCGGGGAGCTGTTTTTT.

The CDR3 bases are TGTGCCAGCAGCGATACGGGTAAAGGGGGCTCCTACGAGCAGTACTTC. Its protein is CASSDTGKGGSYEQYF. The chain combines TRBV7-6 with TRBJ2-7; a weak D match, TRBD1 (6 bases). V lost 5 bases to trimming and J lost 0 bases, with 17 bases between them. In germline, CDR1 is SGHVS, CDR2 FNYEAQ. The CDR3 is 16 amino acids.